These T cell receptor beta chains were read from a single sample in a study of CD8+CD57+ T cells in acquired aplastic anemia. TCRdb re-called the reads with MiXCR, one entry per CDR3 protein. The sample lists approximately 250,000 distinct CDR3 sequences, around 82% occurring once. The sequencing sample was made of sorted CD4+, CD8+, or CD8+CD57+ T cells (not recorded which) from PBMCs. The source of these receptors is a human donor with aplastic anemia. Both conserved end residues are part of each CDR3. The D gene is left open where the match is weak. The size entry is marked missing in some rows and otherwise reads once, few, many or a size class.

TRBV7-9	NA	NA	TRBJ2-1	TGTGCCAGCAGCTTATGGCCAACTAATGAAAAACTGCTTTTCTTC	CASSLWPTNEKLLFF
TRBV11-2	NA	NA	TRBJ2-3	TGTGCCAGCGGCTACTCGGCCACAGATACGCAGTATTTT	CASGYSATDTQYF
TRBV9	NA	NA	TRBJ2-1	TGTGCCAGCAGCCCACTCCTGGGGGCTGCGCCAAATGAGCAGTTCTTC	CASSPLLGAAPNEQFF
TRBV2	NA	once	TRBJ2-7	TGTGCCAGCGGGGAACAGGGAACTGATACGCAGTACTTT	CASGEQGTDTQYF
TRBV11-3	NA	NA	TRBJ2-7	TGTGCCAGCAGCTTAGATCTGACAGCGGCCTACGAGCAGTACTTC	CASSLDLTAAYEQYF
TRBV15	TRBD1	NA	TRBJ2-1	TGTGCCACCAGCAGAGGGACAGGCCAGGATACGCAGTTCTTC	CATSRGTGQDTQFF
TRBV2	TRBD1	few	TRBJ2-2	TGTGCCAGCTGGGAAGGGGGCACCGGTACGCTGTATTTT	CASWEGGTGTLYF
TRBV7-9	NA	NA	TRBJ2-7	TGTGCCAGCAAGTTCACAGGAGAGGCCGATGAGCAGTACTTC	CASKFTGEADEQYF
TRBV10-3	NA	NA	TRBJ1-3	TGTGCCAACACGACAGGCGGAAACACCATATATTTT	CANTTGGNTIYF
TRBV7-9	TRBD2	few	TRBJ2-1	TGTGCCAGCAGCTTTGCAAGAAGCGGGGGGGGCGATGAGCAGTTCTTC	CASSFARSGGGDEQFF
TRBV19	NA	NA	TRBJ2-1	TGTGCCAGTAGGGGGGCGTCTGCCACAGCCACGCAGTATTTTTTC	CASRGASATATQYFF
TRBV7-2	NA	NA	TRBJ2-3	TGTGCCAGCAGCGTAGGGTCAGATAATAAGTATTTTTTT	CASSVGSDNKYFF
TRBV7-9	NA	NA	TRBJ2-7	TGTGCCACCAGCGATCGGGGCCTACCCTACCAGCAGTACTTC	CATSDRGLPYQQYF
TRBV7-8	NA	NA	TRBJ2-5	TGTGCCAGCAGCTTAGCTGGAGTTCCCGGGGGGCGATTAGAGACCCAGTACTTC	CASSLAGVPGGRLETQYF
TRBV11-1	NA	NA	TRBJ2-3	TGTGCCAGCAGCTTCCGGAGGGACTATACGCAGTATTTT	CASSFRRDYTQYF
TRBV20-1	NA	NA	TRBJ2-7	TGCAGTGCTCTAAACCCTGAAGACTACGAGCAGTACTTC	CSALNPEDYEQYF
TRBV6-1	TRBD1	NA	TRBJ1-1	TGTGCCAGCAGTGAAGAGGAGACAGGGGGCACTGAAGCTTTCTTT	CASSEEETGGTEAFF
TRBV7-9	NA	NA	TRBJ2-5	TGTGCCAGCAGCTTAGGTTCGGGGACCCAAGAGACCCAGTACTTC	CASSLGSGTQETQYF
TRBV5-6	NA	few	TRBJ2-3	TGTGCCAGCAGCTTGGGGGAGGAGAGCACAGATACGCAGTATTTT	CASSLGEESTDTQYF
TRBV7-9	TRBD1	NA	TRBJ1-1	TGTGCCAGCAGCTCGTATGGACAGGGCCGAGATTTCTTT	CASSSYGQGRDFF
TRBV20-1	TRBD2	NA	TRBJ2-3	TGCAGTGCGAGCGGGGTGCCGAGAGATACGCAGTATTTT	CSASGVPRDTQYF
TRBV7-8	NA	once	TRBJ2-7	TGTGCCAGCAGCTTAACAGGTTGTCCCGATGAGCAGTACTTC	CASSLTGCPDEQYF
TRBV9	NA	NA	TRBJ1-1	TGTGCCAGTAGCGTAGACAGGATAGAAGATACGCAGTCTTTCTTT	CASSVDRIEDTQSFF
TRBV2	NA	once	TRBJ1-4	TGTGCCAGCAGTGGGGCGGGTGGAGCTAATAAAGAACTGTTTTTT	CASSGAGGANKELFF
TRBV4-1	TRBD2	many	TRBJ2-5	TGCGCCAGCAGCCAAGCCATGACTAGCGGGGAAACCCAAGAGACCCAGTACTTC	CASSQAMTSGETQETQYF
TRBV7-2	NA	once	TRBJ1-6	TGTGCCAGCAGCTTGGGGGCGGGCGGCTATACTCCACCCCTCCACTTT	CASSLGAGGYTPPLHF
TRBV7-3	NA	NA	TRBJ2-1	TGTGCCAGCAGCTCTCAAGGGACTTGGGGAGAGGCCCAGCAGTTCTTC	CASSSQGTWGEAQQFF
TRBV7-8	NA	NA	TRBJ2-1	TGTGCCAGCAGCTTACAGAGAGGCGGCGAGACCGATGAGCAGTTCTTC	CASSLQRGGETDEQFF
TRBV30	NA	many	TRBJ2-3	TGTGCCTGGAGTGTAGGGGTAGATACGCAGTATTTT	CAWSVGVDTQYF
TRBV5-6	NA	NA	TRBJ1-2	TGTGCCAGCAGCTTGGAGTGGGACGATAACTATGGCTACACCTTC	CASSLEWDDNYGYTF
TRBV11-3	NA	NA	TRBJ2-3	TGTGCCAGCAGCTTAGATGTCAGGGATACGCAGTATTTT	CASSLDVRDTQYF
TRBV7-6	NA	NA	TRBJ2-3	TGTGCCAGCTCACGTGGCGGGGCCAGGGATACGCAGTATTTT	CASSRGGARDTQYF
TRBV5-6	NA	NA	TRBJ2-5	TGTGCCAGCAGCTTCGGCGGGAAGCAAGAGACCCAGTACTTC	CASSFGGKQETQYF
TRBV7-4	NA	once	TRBJ1-1	TGTGCCAGCAGCTTAGATCTGACGGGTGAAGCTGAAGCTTTCTTT	CASSLDLTGEAEAFF
TRBV7-9	NA	NA	TRBJ2-6	TGTGCCAGCAGCCCCGGGGCAGCCTACGGGTCCAAGGTCCTGACTTTC	CASSPGAAYGSKVLTF
TRBV9	NA	NA	TRBJ2-1	TGTGCTAGCAGCGTATCGTCAGATACGCAGTATTTTTTC	CASSVSSDTQYFF
TRBV5-4	TRBD2	NA	TRBJ2-1	TGTGCCAGCAGCCTTACTAGCGTAGCGGGAAAAAATGAGCAGTTCTTC	CASSLTSVAGKNEQFF
TRBV7-7	NA	NA	TRBJ2-5	TGTGCTCCTAGGATCCGCCCTGGGACACTGAAGACCCAGTACTTC	CAPRIRPGTLKTQYF
TRBV7-9	NA	NA	TRBJ2-5	TGTGCCGGCAAGGCGACTAGGGAGACCCAGTACTCCCAGTACTTC	CAGKATRETQYSQYF
TRBV9	NA	NA	TRBJ2-3	TGTGCCAGCAGTACATCAGGGAGTCAATCAGCCCCATATTTT	CASSTSGSQSAPYF
TRBV9	NA	NA	TRBJ1-4	TGTGCCAGCAGCTCAGGGGTCTCGAGGAACAGGGAAAAACTGTTTTTT	CASSSGVSRNREKLFF
TRBV7-3	NA	NA	TRBJ1-6	TGTGCCAGCAGCTTATTTCAGGGTTTAGTTTCACCCCTCCACTTT	CASSLFQGLVSPLHF
TRBV7-6	NA	NA	TRBJ2-3	TGTGCCAGCAGCCAATTTTACGGAAGCAATCAGCCCCAGTTT	CASSQFYGSNQPQF
TRBV7-2	NA	NA	TRBJ2-2	TGTGCCAGCAGCTTAGTTGGGGGACGCCATGGGGAGTTGTTTTTT	CASSLVGGRHGELFF
TRBV7-3	NA	NA	TRBJ2-1	TGTGCCAGCAGCATAGCAGGCGGAGCGTACGATGAACAGTTCTTC	CASSIAGGAYDEQFF
TRBV11-1	NA	few	TRBJ2-1	TGTGCCAGTAGTATAGCTCGCACAGCCTACAATGAGCAGTTCTTC	CASSIARTAYNEQFF
TRBV20-1	TRBD2	once	TRBJ2-4	TGCAGTGCTAGAGACACAGGACTAGCAGCAAAGGTGATTCAGTACTTC	CSARDTGLAAKVIQYF
TRBV7-9	NA	NA	TRBJ2-5	TGTGCCAGCAGCTCCGGTCGAGGACAGTATAGCAATCAGCCCCAGTACTTC	CASSSGRGQYSNQPQYF
TRBV2	NA	NA	TRBJ1-3	TGTGCCAGCAGTGACGAACAGGGCTCTGGAAACACCATATATTTT	CASSDEQGSGNTIYF
TRBV6-1	NA	NA	TRBJ1-2	TGTGCCAGCAGTGACTGGGGTCCGTTAGGCTACACCTTC	CASSDWGPLGYTF
TRBV25-1	NA	few	TRBJ1-2	TGTGCCAGCAAACCTGACAGCTCGCTCGATGGCTACACCTTC	CASKPDSSLDGYTF
TRBV11-3	NA	NA	TRBJ2-3	TGTGCCAGCAGCGTAGAGCCGGAAACGCAGTATTTT	CASSVEPETQYF
TRBV5-6	NA	NA	TRBJ2-4	TGTGCCAGCAGCCTGCGGAGGGGAAACATTCAGTACTTC	CASSLRRGNIQYF
TRBV7-9	NA	NA	TRBJ1-1	TGTGCCAGCAGCTTATCGGGCAGCTACGGGGCTGAAGCTTTCTTT	CASSLSGSYGAEAFF
TRBV7-9	TRBD1	NA	TRBJ2-1	TGTGCCAGCAGCCAAACGGGCAGGGGGAAAAACTGTTTTCAGTTCTTC	CASSQTGRGKNCFQFF